This is a list of T cell receptor beta chains from one sample in a study of cytomegalovirus exposure and HLA in healthy donors. Sequencing used immunoSEQ multiplex PCR; TCRdb keeps in-frame clones, though not all of them. Among roughly 59,000 clones listed, roughly two thirds were seen once. Sequencing used PBMCs. Every receptor here comes from a man between 40 and 49 years old in good health and CMV-seropositive. Both conserved end residues are part of each CDR3. A D gene is named only where the DNA matches it firmly. Rows give clone size only sometimes, using once, few, many, or a class for an expanded clone.

j_gene | len | d_gene | v_gene | abundance | CDR3aa | CDR3nt
TRBJ2-1 | 16 | TRBD2 | TRBV10-3 | NA | CAISETSGTLYNEQFF | TGTGCCATCAGTGAGACTAGCGGGACCTTATACAATGAGCAGTTCTTC
TRBJ2-1 | 14 | NA | TRBV5-1 | once | CASSLGHADDEQFF | TGCGCCAGCAGCCTCGGACATGCCGACGATGAGCAGTTCTTC
TRBJ2-1 | 13 | TRBD2 | TRBV30 | NA | CAWSRGLDNEQFF | TGTGCCTGGAGTAGGGGACTAGACAATGAGCAGTTCTTC
TRBJ2-2 | 16 | TRBD1 | TRBV5-5 | few | CASSFLGQGNTGELFF | TGTGCCAGCAGCTTTTTGGGACAGGGGAACACCGGGGAGCTGTTTTTT
TRBJ2-1 | 17 | TRBD2 | TRBV27 | NA | CASSLLAGGLHYNEQFF | TGTGCCAGCAGTTTATTGGCGGGGGGGCTTCATTACAATGAGCAGTTCTTC
TRBJ2-3 | 15 | TRBD2 | TRBV9 | NA | CASSTLAGRTDTQYF | TGTGCCAGCAGCACCTTAGCGGGGCGCACAGATACGCAGTATTTT
TRBJ2-5 | 11 | TRBD2 | TRBV6-4 | NA | CASSAGGVQYF | TGTGCCAGCAGCGCGGGGGGCGTCCAGTACTTC
TRBJ1-1 | 14 | NA | TRBV5-1 | NA | CASSVNYMNTEAFF | TGCGCCAGCAGCGTAAATTACATGAACACTGAAGCTTTCTTT
TRBJ2-3 | 14 | NA | TRBV7-2 | NA | CASSPSVSTDTQYF | TGTGCCAGCAGCCCGAGCGTTTCCACAGATACGCAGTATTTT
TRBJ2-2 | 16 | TRBD2 | TRBV6-5 | NA | CASSYSRLAGTGELFF | TGTGCCAGCAGTTACTCGCGTCTAGCGGGCACCGGGGAGCTGTTTTTT
TRBJ1-1 | 15 | TRBD1 | TRBV19 | NA | CASSRDRGLNTEAFF | TGTGCCAGTAGTAGAGACAGGGGGCTGAACACTGAAGCTTTCTTT
TRBJ2-7 | 13 | NA | TRBV15 | NA | CATSRAPNYEQYF | TGTGCCACCAGCAGAGCACCTAACTACGAGCAGTACTTC
TRBJ1-2 | 14 | NA | TRBV11-2 | NA | CASSLTRGFDGYTF | TGTGCCAGCAGCTTGACCCGGGGGTTTGACGGCTACACCTTC
TRBJ2-5 | 17 | TRBD2 | TRBV27 | NA | CASSFAGSGRAEETQYF | TGTGCCAGCAGTTTTGCAGGTAGCGGGAGGGCCGAGGAGACCCAGTACTTC
TRBJ1-3 | 14 | NA | TRBV19 | once | CASSLGHSGNTIYF | TGTGCCAGTAGCCTGGGACACTCTGGAAACACCATATATTTT
TRBJ2-1 | 16 | TRBD2 | TRBV27 | NA | CASSLAAGEPYNEQFF | TGTGCCAGCAGTTTGGCAGCGGGAGAACCCTACAATGAGCAGTTCTTC
TRBJ2-5 | 15 | TRBD2 | TRBV6-6 | NA | CASSGVAGGHETQYF | TGTGCCAGCAGTGGGGTAGCGGGGGGGCATGAGACCCAGTACTTC